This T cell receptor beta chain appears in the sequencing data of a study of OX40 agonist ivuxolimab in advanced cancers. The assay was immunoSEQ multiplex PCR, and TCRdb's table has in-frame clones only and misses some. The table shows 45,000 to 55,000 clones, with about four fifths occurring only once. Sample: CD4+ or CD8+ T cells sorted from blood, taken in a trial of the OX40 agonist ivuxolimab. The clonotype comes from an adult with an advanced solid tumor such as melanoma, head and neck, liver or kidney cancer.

The CDR3 spells CASTYGGDRGCLASTDTQYF. CDR3 nucleotide sequence: TGTGCCAGCACCTACGGGGGAGACAGGGGGTGTCTAGCTTCCACAGATACGCAGTATTTT. The rearrangement uses TRBV21-1 and TRBJ2-3; TRBD1 is the table's D call, not checked against the DNA. TRBV21-1 is recorded as a pseudogene. CDR3 length equals 20 residues.